The present T cell receptor beta chain was sequenced within a study of OX40 agonist ivuxolimab in advanced cancers. The wider study: Ivuxolimab was delivered to patients intravenously every 2 weeks at doses spanning 0.01 to 10 mg/kg.

Measured with immunoSEQ multiplex PCR; TCRdb has only the in-frame clones, and not every one. The sample holds more than 65,000 clones, about 83% seen once. The CDR3 covers 19 residues. Looked up from germline, CDR1 is MDHEN and CDR2 is SYDVKM. J was trimmed by 11 bases and V by 4 bases; bases with no gene match: 27. This chain connects TRBV28 to TRBJ2-7; 9 bases match TRBD2. The TCR was taken from an adult with an advanced solid tumor such as melanoma, head and neck, liver or kidney cancer. The specimen comprised CD4+ or CD8+ T cells sorted from blood, sampled in a trial of the OX40 agonist ivuxolimab. The CDR3 region is CASSSGLSRGGLARDSEYF. In DNA, the CDR3 is TGTGCCAGCAGTTCGGGCTTAAGCAGGGGGGGACTAGCCAGAGATTCAGAGTACTTC.